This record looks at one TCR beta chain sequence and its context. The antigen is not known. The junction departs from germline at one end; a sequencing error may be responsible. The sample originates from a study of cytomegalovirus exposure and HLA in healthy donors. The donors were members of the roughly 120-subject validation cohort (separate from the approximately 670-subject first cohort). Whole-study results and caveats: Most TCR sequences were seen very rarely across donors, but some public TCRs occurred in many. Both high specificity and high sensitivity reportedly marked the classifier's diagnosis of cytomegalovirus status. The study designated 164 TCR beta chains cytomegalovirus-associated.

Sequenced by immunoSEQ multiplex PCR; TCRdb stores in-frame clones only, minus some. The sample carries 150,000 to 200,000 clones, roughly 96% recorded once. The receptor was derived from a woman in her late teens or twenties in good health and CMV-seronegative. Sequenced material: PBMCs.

The CDR3 region is CASSPPPTSGGPVGANVLTF. In DNA form, the CDR3 reads TGTGCCAGCTCCCCACCGCCGACTAGCGGGGGGCCTGTGGGGGCCAACGTCCTGACTTTC. V usage is TRBV18 and J usage is TRBJ2-6, with TRBD2 matching over 13 bases. CDR1 and CDR2 from the germline V gene are KGHSH and LQKENI. The CDR3 has 20 amino acids. Using reference TRBV18 and TRBJ2-6 for the parts outside the CDR3, the full variable domain is NAGVMQNPRHLVRRRGQEARLRCSPMKGHSHVYWYRQLPEEGLKFMVYLQKENIIDESGMPKERFSAEFPKEGPSILRIQQVVRGDSAAYFCASSPPPTSGGPVGANVLTFGAGSRLTVL.